The clone carrying this T cell receptor (beta chain) has more than one count but fewer than ten. This sample is drawn from a study of blood T cell repertoires in COVID-19. Using immunoSEQ multiplex PCR, the repertoire was profiled, and TCRdb retains in-frame clones only, with some absent. The sample lists around 100,000 clones, around four fifths occurring once. The TCR sequence derives from a woman in her 70s with acute or convalescent COVID-19. The source material was peripheral blood.

In nucleotides, the CDR3 is TGTGCCAGTAGTAATTTACAGGGGGCGCGAAATGAGCAGTTCTTC. Protein sequence: CASSNLQGARNEQFF. The chain carries TRBV19 and TRBJ2-1; 9 bases agree with TRBD1. Germline loops: CDR1 LNHDA, CDR2 SQIVND (reference sequence). CDR3 size: 15 residues. With V trimmed by 4 bases and J by 7 bases, 8 bases remained unmatched.